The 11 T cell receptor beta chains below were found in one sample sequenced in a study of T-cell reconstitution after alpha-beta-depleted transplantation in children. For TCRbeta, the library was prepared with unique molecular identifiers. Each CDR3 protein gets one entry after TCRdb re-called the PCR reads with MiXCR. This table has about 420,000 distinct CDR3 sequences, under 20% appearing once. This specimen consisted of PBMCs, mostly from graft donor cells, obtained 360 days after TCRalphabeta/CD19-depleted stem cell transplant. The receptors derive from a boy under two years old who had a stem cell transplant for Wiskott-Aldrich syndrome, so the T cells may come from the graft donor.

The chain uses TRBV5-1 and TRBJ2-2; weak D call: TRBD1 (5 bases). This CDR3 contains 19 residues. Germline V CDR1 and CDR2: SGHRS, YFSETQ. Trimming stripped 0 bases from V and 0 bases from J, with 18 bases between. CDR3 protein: CASSLESDRILANTGELFF. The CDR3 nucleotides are TGCGCCAGCAGCTTGGAGAGCGACAGAATCCTCGCGAACACCGGGGAGCTGTTTTTT. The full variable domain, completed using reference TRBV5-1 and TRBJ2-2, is KAGVTQTPRYLIKTRGQQVTLSCSPISGHRSVSWYQQTPGQGLQFLFEYFSETQRNKGNFPGRFSGRQFSNSRSEMNVSTLELGDSALYLCASSLESDRILANTGELFFGEGSRLTVL.

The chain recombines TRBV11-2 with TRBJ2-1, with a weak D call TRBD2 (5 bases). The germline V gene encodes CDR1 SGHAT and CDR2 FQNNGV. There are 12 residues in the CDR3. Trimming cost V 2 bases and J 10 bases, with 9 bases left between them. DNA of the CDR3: TGTGCCAGCAGCTTAATTGACTACGAGCAGTTCTTC. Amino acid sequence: CASSLIDYEQFF.

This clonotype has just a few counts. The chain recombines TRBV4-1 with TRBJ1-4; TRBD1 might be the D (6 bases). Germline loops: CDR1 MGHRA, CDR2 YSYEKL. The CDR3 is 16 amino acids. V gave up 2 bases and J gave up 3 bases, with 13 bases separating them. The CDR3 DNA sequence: TGCGCCAGCAGCCAACGCTACGGGACATCTAATGAAAAACTGTTTTTT. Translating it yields CASSQRYGTSNEKLFF.

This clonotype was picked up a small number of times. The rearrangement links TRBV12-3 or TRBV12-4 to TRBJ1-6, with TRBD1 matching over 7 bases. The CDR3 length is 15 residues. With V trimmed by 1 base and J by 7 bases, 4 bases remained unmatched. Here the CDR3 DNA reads TGTGCCAGCAGTTTAGGGGGACAGCGCAATTCACCCCTCCACTTT. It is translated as CASSLGGQRNSPLHF.

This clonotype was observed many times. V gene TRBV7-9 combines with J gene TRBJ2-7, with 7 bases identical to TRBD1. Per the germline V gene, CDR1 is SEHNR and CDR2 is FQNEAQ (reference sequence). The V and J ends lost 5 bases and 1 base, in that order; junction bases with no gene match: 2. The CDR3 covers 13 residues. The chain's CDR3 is CASSPGQSYEQYF. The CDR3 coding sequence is TGTGCCAGCAGCCCGGGACAGTCCTACGAGCAGTACTTC.

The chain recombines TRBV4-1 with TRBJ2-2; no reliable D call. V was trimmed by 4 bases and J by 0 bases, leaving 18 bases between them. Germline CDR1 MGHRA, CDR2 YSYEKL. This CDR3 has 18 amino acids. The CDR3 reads CASSPRPPIGTNTGELFF. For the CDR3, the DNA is TGCGCCAGCAGCCCCCGACCCCCAATAGGGACGAACACCGGGGAGCTGTTTTTT.

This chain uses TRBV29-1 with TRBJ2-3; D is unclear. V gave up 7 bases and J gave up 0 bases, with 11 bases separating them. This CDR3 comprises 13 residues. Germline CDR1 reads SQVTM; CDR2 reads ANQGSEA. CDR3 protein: CSARSASTDTQYF. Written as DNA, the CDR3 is TGCAGCGCCAGGTCGGCTAGCACAGATACGCAGTATTTT.

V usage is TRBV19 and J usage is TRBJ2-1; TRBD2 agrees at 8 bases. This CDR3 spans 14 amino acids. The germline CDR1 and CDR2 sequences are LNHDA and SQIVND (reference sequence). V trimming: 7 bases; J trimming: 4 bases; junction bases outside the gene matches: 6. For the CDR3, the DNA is TGTGCCAGTAAGCGGGGGTTGGGGTACAATGAGCAGTTCTTC. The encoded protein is CASKRGLGYNEQFF.

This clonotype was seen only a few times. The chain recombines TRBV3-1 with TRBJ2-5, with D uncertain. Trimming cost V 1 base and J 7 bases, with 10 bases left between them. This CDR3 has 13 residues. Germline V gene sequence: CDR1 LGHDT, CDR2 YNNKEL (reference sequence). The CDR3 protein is CASSQGAVGTQYF. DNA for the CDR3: TGTGCCAGCAGCCAAGGGGCGGTAGGGACCCAGTACTTC.

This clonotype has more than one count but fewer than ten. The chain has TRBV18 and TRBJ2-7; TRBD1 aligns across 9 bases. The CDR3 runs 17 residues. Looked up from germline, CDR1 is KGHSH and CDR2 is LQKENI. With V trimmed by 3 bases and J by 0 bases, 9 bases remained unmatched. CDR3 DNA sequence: TGTGCCAGCTCACCTATCGGGACAGGGCCCCGCTCCTACGAGCAGTACTTC. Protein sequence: CASSPIGTGPRSYEQYF.

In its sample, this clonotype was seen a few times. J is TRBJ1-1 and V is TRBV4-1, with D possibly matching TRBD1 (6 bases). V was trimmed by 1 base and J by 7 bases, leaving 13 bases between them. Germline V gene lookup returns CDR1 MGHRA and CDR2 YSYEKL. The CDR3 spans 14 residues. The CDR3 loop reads CASSQVGQGHEAFF. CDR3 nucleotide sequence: TGCGCCAGCAGCCAAGTCGGGCAGGGACATGAAGCTTTCTTT.